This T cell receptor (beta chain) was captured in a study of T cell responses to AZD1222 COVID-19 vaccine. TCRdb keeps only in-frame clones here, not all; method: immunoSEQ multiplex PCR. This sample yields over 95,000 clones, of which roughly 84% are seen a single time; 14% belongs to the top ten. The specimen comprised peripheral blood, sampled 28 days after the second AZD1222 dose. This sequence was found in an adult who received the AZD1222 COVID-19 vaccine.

The DNA of the CDR3 is TGTGCCAGTAGTATAGGATCAGCCTCTGGAAACACCATATATTTT. This sequence encodes CASSIGSASGNTIYF. The V call is TRBV19, the J call TRBJ1-3, with D unclear. Trimming shortened V by 1 base and J by 0 bases, and 7 bases separated the two germline ends. The length of the CDR3 is 15 residues. The germline V gene has CDR1 LNHDA and CDR2 SQIVND (reference sequence).